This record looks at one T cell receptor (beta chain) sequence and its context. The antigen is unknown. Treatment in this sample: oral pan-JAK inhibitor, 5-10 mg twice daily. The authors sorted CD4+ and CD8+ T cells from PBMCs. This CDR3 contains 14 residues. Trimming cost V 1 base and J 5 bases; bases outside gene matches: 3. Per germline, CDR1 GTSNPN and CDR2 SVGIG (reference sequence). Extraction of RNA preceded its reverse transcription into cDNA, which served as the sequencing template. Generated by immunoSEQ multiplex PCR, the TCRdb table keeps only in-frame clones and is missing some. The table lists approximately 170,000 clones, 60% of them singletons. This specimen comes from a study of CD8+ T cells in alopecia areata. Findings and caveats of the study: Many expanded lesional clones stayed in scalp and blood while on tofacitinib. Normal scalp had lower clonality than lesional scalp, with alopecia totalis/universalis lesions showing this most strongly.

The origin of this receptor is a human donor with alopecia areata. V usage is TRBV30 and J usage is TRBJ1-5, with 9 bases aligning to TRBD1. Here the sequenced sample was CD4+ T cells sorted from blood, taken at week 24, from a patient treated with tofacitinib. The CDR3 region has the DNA TGTGCCTGGAGTGGGGGACAGGGCTATCAGCCCCAGCATTTT. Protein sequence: CAWSGGQGYQPQHF.